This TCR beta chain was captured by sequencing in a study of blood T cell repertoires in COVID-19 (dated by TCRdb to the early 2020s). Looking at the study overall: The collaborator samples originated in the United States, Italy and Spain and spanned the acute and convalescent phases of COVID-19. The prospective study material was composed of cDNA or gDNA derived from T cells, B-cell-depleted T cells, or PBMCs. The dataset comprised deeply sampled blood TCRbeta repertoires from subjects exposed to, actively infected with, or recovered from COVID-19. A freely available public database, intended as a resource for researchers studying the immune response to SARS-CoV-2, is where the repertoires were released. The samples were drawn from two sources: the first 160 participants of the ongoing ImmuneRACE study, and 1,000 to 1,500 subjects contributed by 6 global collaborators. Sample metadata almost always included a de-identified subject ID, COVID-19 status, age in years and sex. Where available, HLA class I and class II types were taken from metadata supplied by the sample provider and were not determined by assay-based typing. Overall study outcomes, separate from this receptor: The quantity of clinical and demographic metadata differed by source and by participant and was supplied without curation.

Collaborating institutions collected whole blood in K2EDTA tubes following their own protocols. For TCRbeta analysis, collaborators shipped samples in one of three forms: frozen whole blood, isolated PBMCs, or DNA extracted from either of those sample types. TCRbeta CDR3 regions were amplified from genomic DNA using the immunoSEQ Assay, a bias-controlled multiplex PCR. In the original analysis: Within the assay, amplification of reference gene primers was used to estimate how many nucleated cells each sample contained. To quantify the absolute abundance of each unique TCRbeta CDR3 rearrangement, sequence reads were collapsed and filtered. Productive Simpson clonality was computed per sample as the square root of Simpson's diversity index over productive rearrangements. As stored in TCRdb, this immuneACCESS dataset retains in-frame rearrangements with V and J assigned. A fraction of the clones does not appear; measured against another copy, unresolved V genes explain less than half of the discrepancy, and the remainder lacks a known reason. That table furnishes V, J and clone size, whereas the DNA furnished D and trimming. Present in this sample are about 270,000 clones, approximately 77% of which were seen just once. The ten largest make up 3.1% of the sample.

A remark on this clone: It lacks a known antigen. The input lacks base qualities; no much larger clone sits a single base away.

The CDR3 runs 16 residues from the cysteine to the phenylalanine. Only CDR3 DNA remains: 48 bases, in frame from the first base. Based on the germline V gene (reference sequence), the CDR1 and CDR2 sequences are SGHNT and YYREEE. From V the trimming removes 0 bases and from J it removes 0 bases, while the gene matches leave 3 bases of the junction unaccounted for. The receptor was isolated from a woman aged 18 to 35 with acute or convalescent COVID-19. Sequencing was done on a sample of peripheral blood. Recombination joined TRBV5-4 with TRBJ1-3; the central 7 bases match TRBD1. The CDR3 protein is CASSLGGQLSGNTIYF. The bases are TGTGCCAGCAGCTTGGGGGGACAGCTCTCTGGAAACACCATATATTTT. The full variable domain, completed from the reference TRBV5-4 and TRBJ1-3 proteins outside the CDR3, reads ETGVTQSPTHLIKTRGQQVTLRCSSQSGHNTVSWYQQALGQGPQFIFQYYREEENGRGNFPPRFSGLQFPNYSSELNVNALELDDSALYLCASSLGGQLSGNTIYFGEGSWLTVV.